Listed here is a single TCR beta chain. As yet, its antigen is unknown. The CDR3 is 15 amino acids. Germline CDR1 is LGHNA and CDR2 is YSLEER. V lost 0 bases and J lost 7, with 13 bases in between. Data came from immunoSEQ multiplex PCR; TCRdb stores just in-frame clones and leaves some out. This sample has 35,000 to 50,000 clones, with about 83% found just once. This entry comes from a study of lymphopenia after photon versus proton radiotherapy. Study outcomes and limitations: After lymphocyte nadir, photon-treated repertoires showed oligoclonal expansion, especially CD8+ Temra.

The rearrangement joins TRBV4-3 to TRBJ2-1; D assignment may be TRBD1 or TRBD2 (5 bases each). The starting material was peripheral blood, obtained from a patient treated with proton-based radiotherapy. The TCR sequence derives from a woman aged 70-85 years with pancreatic cancer. The CDR3 region has the DNA TGCGCCAGCAGCCAAGACGAGGGACGGGGAAATGAGCAGTTCTTC. Its protein product is CASSQDEGRGNEQFF.